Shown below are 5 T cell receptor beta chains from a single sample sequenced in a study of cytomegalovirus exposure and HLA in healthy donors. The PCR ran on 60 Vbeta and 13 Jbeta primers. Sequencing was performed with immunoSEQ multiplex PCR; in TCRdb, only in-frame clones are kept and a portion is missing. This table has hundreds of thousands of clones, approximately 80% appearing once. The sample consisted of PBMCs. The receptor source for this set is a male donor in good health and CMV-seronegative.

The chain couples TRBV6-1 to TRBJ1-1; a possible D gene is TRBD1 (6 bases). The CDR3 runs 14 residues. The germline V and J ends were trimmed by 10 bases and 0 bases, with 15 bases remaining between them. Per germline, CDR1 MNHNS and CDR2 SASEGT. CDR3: CATQVDSLNTEAFF. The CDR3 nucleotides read TGTGCCACCCAAGTGGACAGTCTGAACACTGAAGCTTTCTTT.

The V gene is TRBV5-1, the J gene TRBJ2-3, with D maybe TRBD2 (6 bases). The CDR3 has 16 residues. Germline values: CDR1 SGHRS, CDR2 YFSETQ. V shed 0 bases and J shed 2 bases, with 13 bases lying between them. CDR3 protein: CASSLEPGLYTDTQYF. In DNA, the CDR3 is TGCGCCAGCAGCTTGGAGCCGGGACTTTACACAGATACGCAGTATTTT.

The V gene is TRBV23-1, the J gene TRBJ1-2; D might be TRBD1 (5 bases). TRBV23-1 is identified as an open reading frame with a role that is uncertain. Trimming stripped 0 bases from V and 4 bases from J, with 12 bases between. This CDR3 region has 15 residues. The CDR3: CASSQSRRGSYGYTF. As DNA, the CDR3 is TGCGCCAGCAGTCAATCGCGTCGGGGGAGCTATGGCTACACCTTC.

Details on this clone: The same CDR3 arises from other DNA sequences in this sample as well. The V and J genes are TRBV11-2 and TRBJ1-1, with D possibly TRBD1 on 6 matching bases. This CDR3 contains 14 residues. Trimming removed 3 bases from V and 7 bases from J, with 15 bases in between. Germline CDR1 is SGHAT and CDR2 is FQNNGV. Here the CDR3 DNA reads TGTGCCAGCAGCTTTGGTGGGATCAGGGGTGAAGCTTTCTTT. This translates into CASSFGGIRGEAFF.

The CDR3 loop reads CASSLSASGRDDEQYF. The CDR3 region has the DNA TGTGCCAGCAGTTTATCGGCTAGCGGGAGGGACGACGAGCAGTACTTC. V and J are TRBV27 and TRBJ2-5, with 12 positions matching TRBD2. The J call may be mistaken, given a closer DNA end match to TRBJ2-7. Germline lookup yields CDR1 MNHEY and CDR2 SMNVEV (reference sequence). The CDR3 is 16 amino acids.